This passage covers 7 T cell receptor beta chains from one sample sequenced in a study of OX40 agonist ivuxolimab in advanced cancers. Library preparation used the immunoSEQ multiplex PCR assay. TCRdb mirrors the immuneACCESS table, restricted to in-frame sequences. Some clones are absent from its copies; in checked studies, under half trace to an unresolved V gene, and the reason for the others is unknown. This sample comprises some 64,000 clones, 70% to 90% of them detected only once. The ten largest make up about 0.34% of the sample. The sequencing here drew on CD4+ or CD8+ T cells sorted from blood, taken in a trial of the OX40 agonist ivuxolimab. The receptor source for this set is an adult with an advanced solid tumor such as melanoma, head and neck, liver or kidney cancer.

The chain uses TRBV9 and TRBJ1-6; 10 bases agree with TRBD1. The J segment lost 7 bases and the V segment lost 3 bases, leaving 4 bases of the junction unmatched. The CDR3 runs to 15 residues. CDR1 is SGDLS, CDR2 YYNGEE, per germline. The CDR3 nucleotides are TGTGCCAGCAGCGCGGGACAGGGGAAGAATTCACCCCTCCACTTT. Its protein product is CASSAGQGKNSPLHF.

The chain recombines TRBV6-1 with TRBJ2-5; D is uncertain. The CDR3 contains 11 residues. The ends were cut back, 5 bases at V and 2 bases at J, with 3 bases in the middle. CDR1 MNHNS and CDR2 SASEGT come from the germline V gene. The CDR3 DNA reads TGTGCCAGCAGTCTACAAGAGACCCAGTACTTC. It codes for CASSLQETQYF.

The chain carries TRBV4-1 and TRBJ2-7; 11 nucleotides match TRBD2. This CDR3 comprises 19 residues. J gave up 2 bases and V 1 base, and 13 bases lay outside the gene matches. The V gene's germline CDR1 is MGHRA and CDR2 YSYEKL. The CDR3 loop reads CASSQGLAGGRRGTYEQYF. CDR3 nucleotides: TGCGCCAGCAGCCAAGGGCTAGCGGGGGGCCGAAGGGGTACCTACGAGCAGTACTTC.

The chain is built from TRBV18 and TRBJ2-7; D is unclear. The CDR3 runs to 13 residues. V was pared by 3 bases and J by 6 bases, with 12 bases between. Germline assignment: CDR1 KGHSH and CDR2 LQKENI. CDR3 residues: CASSPSPSSEQYF. In nucleotides, the CDR3 is TGTGCCAGCTCACCTTCACCCAGCTCCGAGCAGTACTTC.

In this sample, this clone turned up once. The rearrangement links TRBV6-5 to TRBJ1-2, with D tentatively TRBD1 (6 bases). This CDR3 has 15 amino acids. Germline V gives CDR1 MNHEY, CDR2 SVGAGI. The V end lost 0 bases, the J end lost 2 bases, and 10 bases lay between the germline ends. The CDR3 is CASSYSRGGNYGYTF. In nucleotides, the CDR3 is TGTGCCAGCAGTTACTCACGGGGGGGCAACTATGGCTACACCTTC.

The chain recombines TRBV9 with TRBJ1-2; 7 nucleotides line up with TRBD1. The germline CDR1 and CDR2 sequences are SGDLS and YYNGEE. The ends lost 4 bases at V and 6 bases at J; junction bases unmatched: 9. The CDR3 spans 14 residues. The CDR3 loop is CASSSRTGFHGYTF. In DNA, the CDR3 is TGTGCCAGCAGCTCTAGGACAGGCTTCCATGGCTACACCTTC. The full variable domain, its missing parts supplied by reference TRBV9 and TRBJ1-2, is DSGVTQTPKHLITATGQRVTLRCSPRSGDLSVYWYQQSLDQGLQFLIQYYNGEERAKGNILERFSAQQFPDLHSELNLSSLELGDSALYFCASSSRTGFHGYTFGSGTRLTVV.

The rearrangement uses TRBV4-1 and TRBJ1-1, with D possibly being TRBD1 (5 bases). This CDR3 region has 16 residues. Germline assignment: CDR1 MGHRA and CDR2 YSYEKL. V gave up 3 bases and J gave up 1 base, with 15 bases separating them. CDR3 sequence (DNA): TGCGCCAGCAGCCACCCCTGGGGACCGACGAACACTGAAGCTTTCTTT. It encodes CASSHPWGPTNTEAFF.